This T cell receptor (beta chain) originates from a study of molecular identifiers for immune sequencing clone quantification. About the study: Sequencing covered four of five parts into which replicate RNA from approximately 22,000 or 94,000 naive CD8 cells was split.

Study-level results: In CMV-specific effectors, clones above 20 copies held over 97% of molecules; naive, under 1%.

This clonotype has ten or more counts. What it recognizes is unknown. TCRdb redid the calling of the PCR reads with MiXCR, one entry per CDR3 protein. The sample gives roughly 630,000 distinct CDR3 sequences, about 25% of which show up once; roughly 0.83% is in the top ten. The CD8+CD4-CCR7+CD45RA+ phenotype defined the sorted naive CD8 T cells. The sequencing input was naive CD8+ T cells from blood, with Jurkat cell RNA spiked in. As for subset: FACS-sorted CD8+CD4-CCR7+CD45RA+ naive T cells. The origin of this receptor is a human donor in good health. Some libraries in this study had Jurkat cell RNA spiked in.

CDR3 nucleotide sequence: TGTGCCAGCAGCGTAGAAAGCGGGAGGGCCAGCACAGATACGCAGTATTTT. It encodes CASSVESGRASTDTQYF. The rearrangement uses TRBV9 and TRBJ2-3, with TRBD2 matching 10 bases. From germline, CDR1 is SGDLS and CDR2 YYNGEE. This CDR3 comprises 17 residues. Trimming took 0 bases from V and 0 from J; bases not matched to a gene: 4.